The 19 T cell receptor beta chains reported below all come from one sample, sequenced in a study of cytomegalovirus exposure and HLA in healthy donors. The PCR ran on 60 Vbeta and 13 Jbeta primers. Sequencing used immunoSEQ multiplex PCR; TCRdb keeps in-frame clones, though not all of them. The data show more than 100,000 clones, approximately 72% seen once. Input material: PBMCs. These receptors were taken from a woman between 40 and 55 years old in good health and CMV-seropositive.

The rearrangement uses TRBV2 and TRBJ1-2; tentatively, D is TRBD1 (6 bases). The CDR3 length is 15 residues. Trimming left V 3 bases short and J 5 bases short, with 16 bases between. Germline values: CDR1 SNHLY, CDR2 FYNNEI. The CDR3 coding sequence is TGTGCCAGCAGTGACGGTCAGGGGATATGGTATGGCTACACCTTC. It encodes CASSDGQGIWYGYTF.

The genes are TRBV7-2 and TRBJ1-1; 8 positions agree with TRBD1. With 5 bases clipped from V and 1 base from J, the junction kept 6 bases outside the gene matches. The CDR3 covers 15 residues. The germline V gene has CDR1 SGHTA and CDR2 FQGNSA. The CDR3 here is CASSRPGTGNTEAFF. The CDR3, as DNA: TGTGCCAGCAGCAGACCCGGGACAGGGAACACTGAAGCTTTCTTT.

For this clone: The sample holds other DNA sequences that translate to the same CDR3. The chain couples TRBV2 to TRBJ1-2; 8 bases align to TRBD1. Germline-derived CDR1 and CDR2 are SNHLY and FYNNEI. The CDR3 sequence is 13 residues long. Losses at the gene ends were 4 bases for V and 4 bases for J; bases not matched to a gene: 2. Written as DNA, the CDR3 is TGTGCCAGCAGTGCAGGGGGCATCTATGGCTACACCTTC. Protein product: CASSAGGIYGYTF. Drawing the rest from reference TRBV2 and TRBJ1-2, the complete variable domain is EPEVTQTPSHQVTQMGQEVILRCVPISNHLYFYWYRQILGQKVEFLVSFYNNEISEKSEIFDDQFSVERPDGSNFTLKIRSTKLEDSAMYFCASSAGGIYGYTFGSGTRLTVV.

The chain joins TRBV18 to TRBJ1-1, with D perhaps matching TRBD1 (5 bases). Germline loops: CDR1 KGHSH, CDR2 LQKENI. With 2 bases removed from V and 5 bases from J, the gap between germline ends came to 18 bases. The CDR3 covers 16 residues. The CDR3 reads CASSPAGLGFRTEAFF. CDR3 bases: TGTGCCAGCTCACCAGCAGGGTTGGGCTTTCGGACTGAAGCTTTCTTT.

The chain has TRBV11-2 and TRBJ2-7; maybe TRBD2 (5 bases). V was trimmed by 10 bases and J by 7 bases, leaving 20 bases between them. The V gene's germline CDR1 is SGHAT and CDR2 FQNNGV. The CDR3 covers 13 residues. In DNA, the CDR3 is TGTGCCACCTCCATGATAGAGACGGGGGAGCAGTACTTC. Translating it yields CATSMIETGEQYF. Combining the CDR3 with reference TRBV11-2 and TRBJ2-7 gives the whole variable domain EAGVAQSPRYKIIEKRQSVAFWCNPISGHATLYWYQQILGQGPKLLIQFQNNGVVDDSQLPKDRFSAERLKGVDSTLKIQPAKLEDSAVYLCATSMIETGEQYFGPGTRLTVT.

The V call is TRBV15, the J call TRBJ1-1, with D possibly TRBD1 on 5 matching bases. The V and J ends lost 6 bases and 4 bases respectively, with 30 bases between them. Per the germline V gene, CDR1 is LNHNV and CDR2 is YYDKDF (reference sequence). This CDR3 has 19 residues. The CDR3 nucleotides are TGTGCCACCAGACGTTACGGGGGGAGGTCGCAAAACGTGGGCACTGAAGCTTTCTTT. Translation gives CATRRYGGRSQNVGTEAFF.

This rearrangement joins TRBV5-1 to TRBJ1-5; D is perhaps TRBD1 (6 bases). The CDR3 loop spans 15 amino acids. Germline CDR1 is SGHRS and CDR2 is YFSETQ. V lost 2 bases and J 1 base, leaving 10 bases between the germline ends. The CDR3 region is CASSLMGASNQPQHF. CDR3 nucleotide sequence: TGCGCCAGCAGCTTAATGGGGGCGAGCAATCAGCCCCAGCATTTT.

The rearrangement links TRBV25-1 to TRBJ1-1; D ambiguous. Deletions cut 3 bases from V and 7 bases from J, with 18 bases between. Germline assignment: CDR1 MGHDK and CDR2 SYGVNS. This CDR3 comprises 15 residues. As DNA, the CDR3 is TGTGCCAGCAGTGACCCCAATATGTACGGAGGTGAAGCTTTCTTT. Protein sequence: CASSDPNMYGGEAFF.

The rearrangement links TRBV6-5 to TRBJ1-5; no reliable D call. From germline, CDR1 is MNHEY and CDR2 SVGAGI. The CDR3 sequence is 13 residues long. V lost 6 bases, J lost 6 bases, and 12 bases lay in between. CDR3: CASSNSISQPQHF. The CDR3 region has the DNA TGTGCCAGCAGCAACAGTATAAGTCAGCCCCAGCATTTT.

The CDR3 DNA reads TGTGCCAGCAGCTCGAATGACAGGCGAAACTATGGCTACACCTTC. It encodes CASSSNDRRNYGYTF. The chain couples TRBV7-9 to TRBJ1-2; weak D call: TRBD1 (6 bases). The CDR3 has 15 residues. Trimming removed 4 bases at V and 2 bases at J, with 14 bases between. Per germline, CDR1 SEHNR and CDR2 FQNEAQ (reference sequence).

This clone came up a few times. The chain recombines TRBV7-9 with TRBJ2-7; D not resolved. This CDR3 has 14 amino acids. Germline assignment: CDR1 SEHNR and CDR2 FQNEAQ (reference sequence). The V and J ends lost 1 base and 1 base respectively, with 8 bases between them. CDR3 loop: CASSLDRVSYEQYF. The CDR3 DNA reads as TGTGCCAGCAGCTTAGACAGAGTATCCTACGAGCAGTACTTC.

Turning to this clone: Other DNA sequences within the sample encode an identical CDR3. Here the CDR3 DNA reads TGTGCCAGCAGCTTAAGGCAGGGGGGCACTGAAGCTTTCTTT. The encoded protein is CASSLRQGGTEAFF. V gene TRBV7-9 combines with J gene TRBJ1-1, with 7 positions matching TRBD1. The trim removed 2 bases at V and 4 bases at J, leaving 4 bases unmatched. Germline-derived CDR1 and CDR2 are SEHNR and FQNEAQ (reference sequence). The CDR3 length is 14 residues.

The V and J genes are TRBV2 and TRBJ2-1; 12 bases line up with TRBD2. The trim removed 8 bases at V and 7 bases at J, leaving 6 bases unmatched. CDR1 is SNHLY, CDR2 FYNNEI, per germline. This CDR3 region has 14 residues. DNA of the CDR3: TGTGCCAGCGAACTAGCGGGGGGACTTAATGAGCAGTTCTTC. It encodes CASELAGGLNEQFF.

This clone has only one observation. This chain uses TRBV7-8 with TRBJ1-2, with 10 nucleotides matching TRBD1. Per germline, CDR1 SGHVS and CDR2 FQNEAQ. The V and J ends lost 5 bases and 0 bases, in that order; junction bases with no gene match: 6. This CDR3 is built from 16 residues. The CDR3 bases are TGTGCCAGCAGCCGACAGGGGGCCCAAGCTAACTATGGCTACACCTTC. The encoded protein is CASSRQGAQANYGYTF.

The chain employs TRBV9 and TRBJ1-3; no reliable D call. Germline assignment: CDR1 SGDLS and CDR2 YYNGEE. The CDR3 is 15 amino acids. Trimming pared 5 bases from V and 0 bases from J, leaving 12 bases between. In DNA form, the CDR3 reads TGTGCCAGCAGGGAGAAGGGAGACTCTGGAAACACCATATATTTT. Protein sequence: CASREKGDSGNTIYF. The full variable domain, with the rest looked up from reference TRBV9 and TRBJ1-3, is DSGVTQTPKHLITATGQRVTLRCSPRSGDLSVYWYQQSLDQGLQFLIQYYNGEERAKGNILERFSAQQFPDLHSELNLSSLELGDSALYFCASREKGDSGNTIYFGEGSWLTVV.

The rearrangement links TRBV7-6 to TRBJ2-1, with 8 bases matching TRBD1. Trimming cost V 4 bases and J 7 bases; bases outside gene matches: 12. CDR3 length equals 16 residues. The germline V gene encodes CDR1 SGHVS and CDR2 FNYEAQ. CDR3 coding DNA: TGTGCCAGCAGCTCCCGACAGGGGAGAGGGGTTAATGAGCAGTTCTTC. It translates to CASSSRQGRGVNEQFF.

This chain uses TRBV10-3 with TRBJ1-2, with D hard to call. This CDR3 spans 16 amino acids. Germline V gives CDR1 ENHRY, CDR2 SYGVKD. Deletions cut 0 bases from V and 0 bases from J, with 11 bases between. CDR3: CAISESAVSPNYGYTF. CDR3 DNA sequence: TGTGCCATCAGTGAGTCGGCAGTTTCACCTAACTATGGCTACACCTTC.

CDR3 amino acids: CASSLGDRDNSPLHF. The CDR3 coding sequence is TGTGCCAGCAGCTTAGGTGACAGGGATAATTCACCCCTCCACTTT. The V gene is TRBV13, the J gene TRBJ1-6; 7 bases match TRBD1. The V gene's germline CDR1 is PRHDT and CDR2 FYEKMQ (reference sequence). The CDR3 consists of 15 residues. V shed 0 bases, J shed 5 bases, and the junction held 1 base outside the gene matches.

This clone was detected only a few times. The V gene is TRBV5-1, the J gene TRBJ1-5; no clear D. The CDR3 length is 13 residues. The V end lost 0 bases, the J end lost 4 bases, and 5 bases lay between the germline ends. CDR1 SGHRS and CDR2 YFSETQ come from the germline V gene. The CDR3, as DNA: TGCGCCAGCAGCTTGGTCGGGAATCAGCCCCAGCATTTT. Its translation is CASSLVGNQPQHF. Variable domain in full (rest from reference TRBV5-1 and TRBJ1-5): KAGVTQTPRYLIKTRGQQVTLSCSPISGHRSVSWYQQTPGQGLQFLFEYFSETQRNKGNFPGRFSGRQFSNSRSEMNVSTLELGDSALYLCASSLVGNQPQHFGDGTRLSIL.